Listed here are 25 T cell receptor beta chains from one sample, sequenced in a study of blood T cell repertoires in COVID-19. Sequencing was performed with immunoSEQ multiplex PCR; in TCRdb, only in-frame clones are kept and a portion is missing. The sample carries roughly 200,000 clones, roughly 81% recorded once. The sequenced sample consisted of peripheral blood. The receptor set was obtained from a woman aged 40-49 years with COVID-19, enrolled during active disease.

Concerning this clone itself: The identical CDR3 is also encoded by other nucleotide sequences in the sample. This sequence joins TRBV18 and TRBJ2-5, with TRBD2 as a possible D gene (5 bases). V lost 3 bases and J 1 base, leaving 6 bases between the germline ends. The germline CDR1 and CDR2 sequences are KGHSH and LQKENI. The CDR3 is 13 residues long. CDR3 region: CASSPGLQETQYF. The CDR3 DNA follows: TGTGCCAGCTCACCTGGACTCCAAGAGACCCAGTACTTC. Supplemented by reference TRBV18 and TRBJ2-5, the full variable domain reads NAGVMQNPRHLVRRRGQEARLRCSPMKGHSHVYWYRQLPEEGLKFMVYLQKENIIDESGMPKERFSAEFPKEGPSILRIQQVVRGDSAAYFCASSPGLQETQYFGPGTRLLVL.

This chain connects TRBV3-1 (or the pseudogene TRBV3-2) to TRBJ1-5, with a possible D match to TRBD1 (6 bases). The CDR3 length is 15 residues. Trimming pared 4 bases from V and 5 bases from J, leaving 15 bases between. Germline values: CDR1 LGHDT, CDR2 YNNKEL (reference sequence). CDR3 coding DNA: TGTGCCAGCAGCCCCGCCGGGGGGGCGTATCAGCCCCAGCATTTT. It yields the protein CASSPAGGAYQPQHF.

The chain employs TRBV3-1 (or the pseudogene TRBV3-2) and TRBJ2-1; TRBD2 matches 12 bases. Unmatched junction bases numbered 5, after V lost 4 bases and J lost 7 bases. Per the germline V gene, CDR1 is LGHDT and CDR2 is YNNKEL (reference sequence). This CDR3 comprises 15 residues. The CDR3 DNA reads as TGTGCCAGCAGCCTCAGACTAGCGGGAGTGAATGAGCAGTTCTTC. Its protein product is CASSLRLAGVNEQFF.

As for this clone: Its ends do not fully match the called genes, so a read error is possible. The genes are TRBV19 and TRBJ2-7; 7 nucleotides agree with TRBD2. Germline-derived CDR1 and CDR2 are LNHDA and SQIVND (reference sequence). This CDR3 is built from 14 residues. CDR3 sequence (DNA): TGTGCCGGTAGTGATAGGACTAGACACTACGAGCAGTACTTC. Translated: CAGSDRTRHYEQYF.

The genes are TRBV18 and TRBJ2-7; the D gene is possibly TRBD2 (5 bases). The V end lost 0 bases, the J end lost 5 bases, and 8 bases lay between the germline ends. There are 13 residues in the CDR3. CDR1 and CDR2 from the germline V gene are KGHSH and LQKENI. Here the CDR3 reads CASSPPAADEQYF. The CDR3 nucleotides read TGTGCCAGCTCACCACCAGCGGCAGACGAGCAGTACTTC.

The chain uses TRBV5-4 and TRBJ2-4; 8 bases line up with TRBD1. This CDR3 region has 15 residues. Germline lookup yields CDR1 SGHNT and CDR2 YYREEE (reference sequence). V gave up 0 bases and J gave up 7 bases; unmatched junction bases: 6. The CDR3 coding sequence is TGTGCCAGCAGCTTGGACAGGGGGTATGAGAACATTCAGTACTTC. Protein product: CASSLDRGYENIQYF.

V and J are TRBV5-4 and TRBJ1-4; 8 bases are shared with TRBD1. After removal of 4 bases from V and 8 bases from J, the junction contained 7 bases not matched to a gene. Per the germline V gene, CDR1 is SGHNT and CDR2 is YYREEE (reference sequence). CDR3 length: 14 amino acids. The CDR3 DNA follows: TGTGCCAGCAGCCGGGACAGGACTGGAGAAAAACTGTTTTTT. Protein: CASSRDRTGEKLFF.

This chain joins TRBV6-5 and TRBJ1-5, with D perhaps TRBD1 (6 bases). Looked up from germline, CDR1 is MNHEY and CDR2 is SVGAGI. V was clipped by 6 bases and J by 3 bases, with 12 bases between them. CDR3 length equals 14 residues. This CDR3 reads CASRPGATNQPQHF. The CDR3 DNA is TGTGCCAGCAGGCCAGGGGCCACCAATCAGCCCCAGCATTTT.

The chain carries TRBV3-1 (or the pseudogene TRBV3-2) and TRBJ1-1, with D unclear. Germline V gene sequence: CDR1 LGHDT, CDR2 YNNKEL (reference sequence). This CDR3 is 13 amino acids long. V was shortened by 2 bases and J by 2 bases, with 6 bases between the two germline ends. The CDR3 protein is CASSQYSNTEAFF. The CDR3 coding sequence is TGTGCCAGCAGCCAATACTCTAACACTGAAGCTTTCTTT.

J is TRBJ1-5 and V is TRBV28; D gene uncertain. This CDR3 comprises 14 residues. Germline values: CDR1 MDHEN, CDR2 SYDVKM. The ends were cut back, 5 bases at V and 4 bases at J, with 12 bases in the middle. The CDR3 protein is CASSPEMINQPQHF. Written as DNA, the CDR3 is TGTGCCAGCAGTCCGGAGATGATAAATCAGCCCCAGCATTTT.

This chain uses TRBV30 with TRBJ1-3; D is unclear. V lost 4 bases and J lost 1, with 5 bases in between. Germline V CDR1 and CDR2: GTSNPN, SVGIG (reference sequence). This CDR3 is built from 12 residues. CDR3 sequence (DNA): TGTGCCTGGATCCCGTCTGGAAACACCATATATTTT. Residues: CAWIPSGNTIYF.

The V and J genes are TRBV2 and TRBJ1-3; TRBD1 matches at 9 bases. CDR3 length: 17 residues. CDR1 SNHLY and CDR2 FYNNEI come from the germline V gene. The V segment lost 4 bases and the J segment 0 bases; nucleotides outside the gene matches: 7. CDR3 sequence (DNA): TGTGCCAGCAGTGGTTGGACAGGGGCCTACTCTGGAAACACCATATATTTT. Amino acids: CASSGWTGAYSGNTIYF.

A note on this clone: The junction and the germline gene differ at one end; a read error may be behind it. The chain combines TRBV28 with TRBJ2-7; D gene ambiguous. The CDR3 covers 12 residues. Germline V gives CDR1 MDHEN, CDR2 SYDVKM. The chain's CDR3 is CASRLSGYEQYF. CDR3 DNA: TGTGCCAGCAGATTATCAGGCTACGAGCAGTACTTC.

The table lists this clone with a few counts. The J gene is TRBJ1-1, the V gene TRBV12-3 or TRBV12-4; D is ambiguous. Trimming stripped 3 bases from V and 3 bases from J, with 5 bases between. The CDR3 is 12 residues long. The CDR3 sequence: CASSFGYTEAFF. The CDR3 region has the DNA TGTGCCAGCAGTTTCGGGTACACTGAAGCTTTCTTT.

The rearrangement joins TRBV6-5 to TRBJ1-2; 8 nucleotides align to TRBD1. CDR3 size: 15 residues. The germline CDR1 and CDR2 sequences are MNHEY and SVGAGI. V dropped 2 bases and J dropped 8; count of bases not matched to a gene: 10. The CDR3 DNA sequence: TGTGCCAGCAGTTACACCCCCAGGGGGCTCGGGGGCTACACCTTC. Translation: CASSYTPRGLGGYTF.

This chain joins TRBV14 and TRBJ1-6; possibly TRBD1 for D (5 bases). V was clipped by 0 bases and J by 8 bases, with 11 bases between them. The CDR3 spans 15 residues. Per germline, CDR1 SGHDN and CDR2 FVKESK. The CDR3 coding sequence is TGTGCCAGCAGCCAAGAGCTGGCAGGGTATTCACCCCTCCACTTT. Protein product: CASSQELAGYSPLHF.

V and J are TRBV6-5 and TRBJ2-1, with 8 bases identical to TRBD2. This CDR3 has 14 amino acids. Germline CDR1 reads MNHEY; CDR2 reads SVGAGI. V was clipped by 6 bases and J by 3 bases; unmatched bases: 4. CDR3 in amino acids: CASRAGAIYNEQFF. CDR3 nucleotide sequence: TGTGCCAGCAGAGCGGGGGCAATCTACAATGAGCAGTTCTTC.

This clone was recorded a few times. V and J are TRBV5-4 and TRBJ2-3, with 10 nucleotides matching TRBD2. CDR3 size: 16 residues. With 1 base clipped from V and 6 bases from J, the junction kept 8 bases outside the gene matches. CDR1 and CDR2 (germline): SGHNT, YYREEE (reference sequence). DNA of the CDR3: TGTGCCAGCAGCTTGCGAAGCGGGGGGGACCGGGATACGCAGTATTTT. Amino acids: CASSLRSGGDRDTQYF.

This CDR3 reads CASSLEIPNSPLHF. CDR3 sequence (DNA): TGTGCCAGCAGCTTAGAAATCCCGAATTCACCCCTCCACTTT. V usage is TRBV11-2 and J usage is TRBJ1-6; D remains unclear. The V end was cut by 0 bases, the J end by 7 bases, with 7 bases between. Germline CDR1 reads SGHAT; CDR2 reads FQNNGV. CDR3 length: 14 residues.

The rearrangement links TRBV30 to TRBJ1-5; 8 bases are shared with TRBD1. Germline V gene sequence: CDR1 GTSNPN, CDR2 SVGIG (reference sequence). The CDR3 extends over 15 amino acids. The J segment lost 0 bases and the V segment lost 1 base, leaving 2 bases of the junction unmatched. The CDR3 here is CAWSGGQVSNQPQHF. As DNA, the CDR3 is TGTGCCTGGAGTGGGGGACAGGTTAGCAATCAGCCCCAGCATTTT.

The chain has TRBV18 and TRBJ1-1, with 7 bases that match TRBD1. Trimming removed 1 base from V and 10 bases from J; junction bases left unmatched: 6. Germline-derived CDR1 and CDR2 are KGHSH and LQKENI. This CDR3 spans 13 amino acids. This CDR3 reads CASSPQRQGTAFF. CDR3 sequence (DNA): TGTGCCAGCTCACCACAGCGACAGGGAACAGCTTTCTTT.

This clone was seen a handful of times. CDR3 sequence (DNA): TGTGCCAGCAGTATCCCGGGACTAGCGGGGCATAATGAGCAGTTCTTC. Protein sequence: CASSIPGLAGHNEQFF. V gene TRBV6-2 or TRBV6-3 combines with J gene TRBJ2-1, with TRBD2 matching over 13 bases. V trimming: 5 bases; J trimming: 7 bases; junction bases outside the gene matches: 8. Germline V gene sequence: CDR1 MNHEY, CDR2 SVGEGT. CDR3 length equals 16 residues.

The rearrangement links TRBV6-2 or TRBV6-3 to TRBJ1-2, with D unclear. CDR1 MNHEY and CDR2 SVGEGT come from the germline V gene. This CDR3 has 15 amino acids. Trimming shortened V by 5 bases and J by 3 bases, and 16 bases separated the two germline ends. The CDR3 protein is CASSGPKEGHYGYTF. Written as DNA, the CDR3 is TGTGCCAGCAGTGGGCCCAAGGAAGGTCACTATGGCTACACCTTC.

This clone has only one observation. V is TRBV28 and J is TRBJ1-1; D not certain. Trimming removed 8 bases at V and 8 bases at J, with 21 bases between. The CDR3 runs to 14 residues. Per the germline V gene, CDR1 is MDHEN and CDR2 is SYDVKM. Here the CDR3 reads CASVGIPRRREAFF. CDR3 DNA: TGTGCCAGCGTCGGAATTCCACGACGGAGGGAAGCTTTCTTT.

The V and J genes are TRBV5-4 and TRBJ1-1, with a possible D match to TRBD1 (5 bases). The CDR3 has 16 amino acids. V was clipped by 5 bases and J by 1 base, with 18 bases between them. Per the germline V gene, CDR1 is SGHNT and CDR2 is YYREEE (reference sequence). CDR3 nucleotides: TGTGCCAGCAGAACCATTGGGGGGGGACCGAACACTGAAGCTTTCTTT. Translated, it gives CASRTIGGGPNTEAFF.